Given below is one T cell receptor (beta chain) in context. Its antigen remains unidentified. The data originate from a study of CD8 T cells in ankylosing spondylitis. The study, taken as a whole, reports: Some motif variants were previously reported in reactive arthritis synovial fluid and blood. One TCR beta motif, made up of roughly eight highly homologous variants, appeared characteristic of ankylosing spondylitis blood. In peripheral blood, disease-linked CD8+ clones occurred at relatively low frequencies.

A single record per CDR3 protein comes from TCRdb applying MiXCR to the 5' RACE reads. The data show about 150,000 distinct CDR3 sequences, about 42% seen once. The ends were cut back, 0 bases at V and 0 bases at J, with 6 bases in the middle. CDR1 and CDR2 from the germline V gene are LGHNA and YNFKEQ. The length of the CDR3 is 16 residues. Sequencing was carried out using synovial fluid, either unsorted or a sorted T cell fraction (not recorded which). The gene calls are TRBV4-2 and TRBJ2-6; D not resolved. This clonotype was obtained from a male donor with ankylosing spondylitis. The CDR3: CASSQDGSSGANVLTF. CDR3 sequence (DNA): TGTGCCAGCAGCCAAGACGGTTCCTCTGGGGCCAACGTCCTGACTTTC.